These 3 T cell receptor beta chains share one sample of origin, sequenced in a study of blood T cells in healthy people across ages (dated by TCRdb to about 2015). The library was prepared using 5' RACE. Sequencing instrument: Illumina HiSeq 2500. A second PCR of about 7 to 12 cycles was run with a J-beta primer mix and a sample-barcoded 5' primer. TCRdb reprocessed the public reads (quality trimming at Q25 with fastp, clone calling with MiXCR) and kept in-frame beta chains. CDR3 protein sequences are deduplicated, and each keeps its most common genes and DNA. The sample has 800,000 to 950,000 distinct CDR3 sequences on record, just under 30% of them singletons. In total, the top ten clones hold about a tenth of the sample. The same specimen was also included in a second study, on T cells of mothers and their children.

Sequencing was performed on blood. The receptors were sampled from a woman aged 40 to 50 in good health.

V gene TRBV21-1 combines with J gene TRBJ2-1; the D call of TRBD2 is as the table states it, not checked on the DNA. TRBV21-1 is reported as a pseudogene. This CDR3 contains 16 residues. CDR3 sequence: CASSKLPSGVYNEQFF. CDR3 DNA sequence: TGTGCCAGCAGCAAACTCCCTAGCGGGGTCTACAATGAGCAGTTCTTC.

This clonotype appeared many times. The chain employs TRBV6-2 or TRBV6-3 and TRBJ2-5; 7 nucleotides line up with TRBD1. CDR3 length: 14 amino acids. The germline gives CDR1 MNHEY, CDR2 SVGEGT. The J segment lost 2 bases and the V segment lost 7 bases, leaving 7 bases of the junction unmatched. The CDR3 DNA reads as TGTGCCAGCAATGGACAGGCTATACAAGAGACCCAGTACTTC. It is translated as CASNGQAIQETQYF.

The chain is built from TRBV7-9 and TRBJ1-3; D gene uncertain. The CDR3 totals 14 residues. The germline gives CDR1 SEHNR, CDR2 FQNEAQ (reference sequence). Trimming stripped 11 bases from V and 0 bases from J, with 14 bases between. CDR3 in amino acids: CALRQHSSGNTIYF. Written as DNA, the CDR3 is TGTGCCCTCCGGCAACATAGCTCTGGAAACACCATATATTTT. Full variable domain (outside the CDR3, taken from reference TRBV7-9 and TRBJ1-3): DTGVSQNPRHKITKRGQNVTFRCDPISEHNRLYWYRQTLGQGPEFLTYFQNEAQLEKSRLLSDRFSAERPKGSFSTLEIQRTEQGDSAMYLCALRQHSSGNTIYFGEGSWLTVV.